Here is one T cell receptor (beta chain) with its context. This entry comes from a study of cytomegalovirus exposure and HLA in healthy donors. Trimming took 3 bases from V and 0 from J, leaving 6 bases between them. The CDR3 is made up of 14 amino acids. The germline V gene has CDR1 SNHLY and CDR2 FYNNEI. The study ran its PCR with 60 Vbeta and 13 Jbeta primers. Profiled with immunoSEQ multiplex PCR; TCRdb holds only in-frame clones, not every one. The sample lists about 83,000 clones; about three quarters were seen once. The sample was PBMCs. The chain couples TRBV2 to TRBJ1-5, with D unclear. The TCR comes from a man aged 55 to 70 in good health and CMV-seronegative. The CDR3: CASSDADSNQPQHF. CDR3 coding DNA: TGTGCCAGCAGTGATGCAGATAGCAATCAGCCCCAGCATTTT.